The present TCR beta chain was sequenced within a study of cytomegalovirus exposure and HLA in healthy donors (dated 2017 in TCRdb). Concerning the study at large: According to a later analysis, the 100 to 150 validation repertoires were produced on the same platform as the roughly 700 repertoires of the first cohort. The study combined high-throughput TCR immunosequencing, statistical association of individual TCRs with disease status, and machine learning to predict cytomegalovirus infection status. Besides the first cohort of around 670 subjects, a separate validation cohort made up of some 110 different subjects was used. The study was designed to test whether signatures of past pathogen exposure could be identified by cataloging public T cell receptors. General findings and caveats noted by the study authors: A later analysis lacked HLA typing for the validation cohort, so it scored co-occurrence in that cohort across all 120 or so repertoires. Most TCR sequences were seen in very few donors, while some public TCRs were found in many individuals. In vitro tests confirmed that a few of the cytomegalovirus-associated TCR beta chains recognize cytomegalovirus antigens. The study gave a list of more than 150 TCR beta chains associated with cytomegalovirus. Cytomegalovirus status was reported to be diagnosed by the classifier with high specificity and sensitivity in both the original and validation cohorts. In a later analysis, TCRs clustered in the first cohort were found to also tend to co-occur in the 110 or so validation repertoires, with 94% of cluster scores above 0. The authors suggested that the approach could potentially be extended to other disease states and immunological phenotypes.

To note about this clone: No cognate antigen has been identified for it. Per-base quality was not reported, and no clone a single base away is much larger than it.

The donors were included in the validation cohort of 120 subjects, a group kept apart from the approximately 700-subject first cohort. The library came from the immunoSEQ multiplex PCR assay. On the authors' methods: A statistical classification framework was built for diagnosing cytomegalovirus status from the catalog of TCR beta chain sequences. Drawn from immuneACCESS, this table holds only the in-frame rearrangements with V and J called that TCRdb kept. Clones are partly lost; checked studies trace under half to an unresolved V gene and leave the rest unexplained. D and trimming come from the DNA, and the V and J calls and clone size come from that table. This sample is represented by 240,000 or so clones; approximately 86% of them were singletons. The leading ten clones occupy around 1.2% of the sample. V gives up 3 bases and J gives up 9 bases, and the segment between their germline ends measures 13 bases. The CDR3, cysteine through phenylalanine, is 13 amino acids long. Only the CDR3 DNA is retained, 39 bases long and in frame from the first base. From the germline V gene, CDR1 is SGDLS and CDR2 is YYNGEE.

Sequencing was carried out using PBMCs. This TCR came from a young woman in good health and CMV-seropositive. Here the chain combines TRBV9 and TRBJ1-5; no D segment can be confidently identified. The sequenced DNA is TGTGCCAGCAGCGCAGGAGGAGTTTGGCCCCAGCATTTT. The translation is CASSAGGVWPQHF.